This T cell receptor beta chain was retrieved from a study of tumor-infiltrating lymphocytes in localized non-small cell lung cancer. The protocol was immunoSEQ multiplex PCR, while the TCRdb copy is restricted to in-frame clones and leaves out a portion. The sample includes roughly 6,800 clones, just under 65% of them seen just once. CDR3 length: 15 residues. Looked up from germline, CDR1 is SEHNR and CDR2 is FQNEAQ (reference sequence). Deletions cut 4 bases from V and 5 bases from J, with 17 bases between. The specimen sequenced was uninvolved lung tissue not adjacent to the tumor. The receptor was derived from a human donor with non-small cell lung cancer. The J gene is TRBJ1-1, the V gene TRBV7-9; D unresolved. The CDR3 reads CASSYGSPLGTEAFF. DNA of the CDR3: TGTGCCAGCAGCTACGGCTCCCCTCTCGGGACTGAAGCTTTCTTT.